One and the same sample provided the 25 T cell receptor beta chains below, sequenced in a study of shared clonotypes between healthy human individuals. Method: immunoSEQ multiplex PCR; TCRdb's copy keeps in-frame clones and lacks some. The table shows approximately 95,000 clones, with 67% occurring only once. The sample taken for sequencing was memory CD8+ T cells sorted from blood. Subset given: CD45RO+ cells pooled with CCR7-negative TemRA cells. Receptors originate from a man in his thirties or forties in good health.

This chain links TRBV10-1 with TRBJ2-7; D unresolved. The CDR3 loop spans 13 amino acids. With 4 bases removed from V and 3 bases from J, the gap between germline ends came to 10 bases. CDR1 and CDR2 (germline): WNHNN, SYGVQD (reference sequence). CDR3 coding DNA: TGCGCCAGCAGTGGCCCGGGTAGCTACGAGCAGTACTTC. Its protein is CASSGPGSYEQYF.

This clone was detected only a few times. The DNA of the CDR3 is TGTGCCAGCAGCTTACCTTCGGGAATCGGCTACGAGCAGTACTTC. Translating gives CASSLPSGIGYEQYF. The genes are TRBV7-9 and TRBJ2-7; perhaps TRBD2 as D (5 bases). The CDR3 runs to 15 residues. Trimming took off 2 bases at V and 3 bases at J, with 14 bases between the two ends. The V gene's germline CDR1 is SEHNR and CDR2 FQNEAQ (reference sequence).

This sequence joins TRBV5-4 and TRBJ2-2; 7 bases align to TRBD2. The CDR3 runs 16 residues. J gave up 3 bases and V 3 bases, and 8 bases lay outside the gene matches. Germline CDR1 reads SGHNT; CDR2 reads YYREEE (reference sequence). CDR3 sequence reads: CASSWAGREYTGELFF. The CDR3 DNA follows: TGTGCCAGCAGCTGGGCTGGGCGGGAGTACACCGGGGAGCTGTTTTTT.

The V and J genes are TRBV9 and TRBJ2-7; TRBD2 aligns across 7 bases. The CDR3 sequence is 16 residues long. V lost 3 bases to trimming and J lost 3 bases; unmatched junction nucleotides: 12. The germline V gene has CDR1 SGDLS and CDR2 YYNGEE. The chain's CDR3 is CASSAGRERVGYEQYF. The CDR3 region has the DNA TGTGCCAGCAGCGCGGGGAGGGAGCGGGTGGGCTACGAGCAGTACTTC.

This clone was counted only a few times. The chain carries TRBV5-6 and TRBJ2-7; D is tentatively TRBD1 or TRBD2 (6 bases each). V was clipped by 4 bases and J by 4 bases, with 15 bases between them. Germline V gene data show CDR1 as SGHDT and CDR2 as YYEEEE. The CDR3 covers 14 residues. The CDR3 sequence is CASSLGGNPYEQYF. CDR3 DNA: TGTGCCAGCAGCCTAGGGGGGAATCCTTACGAGCAGTACTTC.

The J gene is TRBJ2-3, the V gene TRBV5-5, with 8 bases aligning to TRBD1. V lost 6 bases, J lost 1 base, and 4 bases stayed unmatched. The CDR3 runs to 14 residues. Germline CDR1 is SGHKS and CDR2 is YYEKEE (reference sequence). The CDR3 DNA follows: TGTGCCAGCAAGACGACAGGGGGCACAGATACGCAGTATTTT. Protein sequence: CASKTTGGTDTQYF.

The chain employs TRBV2 and TRBJ2-1, with D perhaps matching TRBD2 (6 bases). The germline CDR1 and CDR2 sequences are SNHLY and FYNNEI. V lost 5 bases and J lost 0, with 17 bases in between. This CDR3 has 17 amino acids. Written as DNA, the CDR3 is TGTGCCAGCAGTCAACCCCTGAGGAGGGACTCCTACAATGAGCAGTTCTTC. Protein sequence: CASSQPLRRDSYNEQFF.

The chain employs TRBV6-5 and TRBJ1-5; D gene unclear. From germline, CDR1 is MNHEY and CDR2 SVGAGI. Trimming removed 5 bases at V and 2 bases at J, with 13 bases between. CDR3 length: 15 residues. The CDR3 DNA reads TGTGCCAGCAGTCCTAAGGGAAATGGCAATCAGCCCCAGCATTTT. The encoded protein is CASSPKGNGNQPQHF.

The chain employs TRBV7-9 and TRBJ2-5, with 13 bases fitting TRBD2. Germline V CDR1 and CDR2: SEHNR, FQNEAQ (reference sequence). With 6 bases clipped from V and 5 bases from J, the junction kept 6 bases outside the gene matches. The CDR3 sequence is 15 residues long. The chain's CDR3 is CASSGLAGDVETQYF. In DNA, the CDR3 is TGTGCCAGCAGTGGACTAGCGGGAGATGTGGAGACCCAGTACTTC. Combining the CDR3 with reference TRBV7-9 and TRBJ2-5 gives the whole variable domain DTGVSQNPRHKITKRGQNVTFRCDPISEHNRLYWYRQTLGQGPEFLTYFQNEAQLEKSRLLSDRFSAERPKGSFSTLEIQRTEQGDSAMYLCASSGLAGDVETQYFGPGTRLLVL.

The rearrangement links TRBV6-4 to TRBJ2-3, with TRBD2 as a possible D gene (5 bases). CDR1 is MRHNA and CDR2 is SNTAGT in the germline V gene. Trimming pared 6 bases from V and 1 base from J, leaving 11 bases between. The CDR3 totals 14 residues. CDR3 sequence reads: CASSKAGGTDTQYF. The CDR3 nucleotides read TGTGCCAGCAGCAAGGCGGGTGGCACAGATACGCAGTATTTT.

The genes are TRBV4-2 and TRBJ2-1; TRBD2 matches at 7 bases. The length of the CDR3 is 14 residues. Trimming cost V 5 bases and J 2 bases; bases outside gene matches: 3. Per germline, CDR1 LGHNA and CDR2 YNFKEQ. CDR3 DNA: TGTGCCAGCAGCAAAAGCGGGACCTACAATGAGCAGTTCTTC. Translating it yields CASSKSGTYNEQFF.

Points on this clone: Within the sample, other DNA sequences also encode this same CDR3. The chain couples TRBV6-4 to TRBJ2-1; TRBD2 aligns across 12 bases. The CDR3 length is 14 residues. The germline V gene encodes CDR1 MRHNA and CDR2 SNTAGT. V lost 6 bases, J lost 6 bases, and 3 bases stayed unmatched. The CDR3 protein is CASSGLAGSNEQFF. CDR3 nucleotide sequence: TGTGCCAGCAGCGGACTAGCGGGATCCAATGAGCAGTTCTTC.

The chain recombines TRBV25-1 with TRBJ2-5; no clear D. Germline V gene sequence: CDR1 MGHDK, CDR2 SYGVNS. V lost 6 bases, J lost 5 bases, and 4 bases lay in between. CDR3 length equals 10 residues. The CDR3, as DNA: TGTGCCAGCAGCGATGAGACCCAGTACTTC. Translating it yields CASSDETQYF.

The chain joins TRBV7-6 to TRBJ1-5; D may be TRBD1 (5 bases). Germline V lookup: CDR1 SGHVS, CDR2 FNYEAQ. The V and J ends lost 5 bases and 3 bases respectively, with 11 bases between them. The CDR3 extends over 14 amino acids. The CDR3 nucleotides are TGTGCCAGCAGCCGGGGGGGGACCAATCAGCCCCAGCATTTT. Translation gives CASSRGGTNQPQHF. Complete variable domain (other parts from reference TRBV7-6 and TRBJ1-5): GAGVSQSPRYKVTKRGQDVALRCDPISGHVSLYWYRQALGQGPEFLTYFNYEAQQDKSGLPNDRFSAERPEGSISTLTIQRTEQRDSAMYRCASSRGGTNQPQHFGDGTRLSIL.

The chain couples TRBV15 to TRBJ1-4; tentative D call: TRBD1 (6 bases). In germline, CDR1 is LNHNV, CDR2 YYDKDF (reference sequence). This CDR3 comprises 14 residues. V was clipped by 5 bases and J by 8 bases, with 15 bases between them. The CDR3 loop reads CATSPPGAAEKLFF. Here the CDR3 DNA reads TGTGCCACCAGCCCTCCAGGGGCGGCCGAAAAACTGTTTTTT.

This chain connects TRBV29-1 to TRBJ2-1; no clear D. V was trimmed by 3 bases and J by 0 bases, leaving 9 bases between them. Germline-derived CDR1 and CDR2 are SQVTM and ANQGSEA. CDR3 length: 14 amino acids. The CDR3 loop reads CSVEAIGSYNEQFF. The CDR3 nucleotides read TGCAGCGTTGAGGCGATAGGCTCCTACAATGAGCAGTTCTTC.

This clone was seen a handful of times. This sample includes further DNA sequences coding for the same CDR3. This chain links TRBV20-1 with TRBJ2-1; no clear D. The V end lost 7 bases, the J end lost 4 bases, and 5 bases lay between the germline ends. The CDR3 length is 10 residues. CDR1 is DFQATT and CDR2 is SNEGSKA in the germline V gene (reference sequence). This CDR3 reads CSVGYNEQFF. CDR3 DNA: TGCAGTGTTGGTTACAATGAGCAGTTCTTC.

The chain employs TRBV7-2 and TRBJ1-2; D remains ambiguous. Germline CDR1 reads SGHTA; CDR2 reads FQGNSA. The CDR3 totals 12 residues. V was trimmed by 2 bases and J by 7 bases, leaving 8 bases between them. The CDR3 bases are TGTGCCAGCAGCTTAAGATTTGTTGGCTACACCTTC. It translates to CASSLRFVGYTF.

With respect to this clone: The sample holds other DNA sequences that translate to the same CDR3. The chain employs TRBV29-1 and TRBJ1-2, with D perhaps matching TRBD1 (6 bases). Looked up from germline, CDR1 is SQVTM and CDR2 is ANQGSEA. The germline V and J ends were trimmed by 6 bases and 5 bases, with 10 bases remaining between them. The CDR3 extends over 11 amino acids. The CDR3: CSVRDTYGYTF. In DNA form, the CDR3 reads TGCAGCGTGAGGGACACTTATGGCTACACCTTC. Looking up the rest from reference TRBV29-1 and TRBJ1-2 gives the full variable domain: SAVISQKPSRDICQRGTSLTIQCQVDSQVTMMFWYRQQPGQSLTLIATANQGSEATYESGFVIDKFPISRPNLTFSTLTVSNMSPEDSSIYLCSVRDTYGYTFGSGTRLTVV.

This clone was detected once. The rearrangement joins TRBV10-3 to TRBJ2-7, with D hard to call. The CDR3 consists of 13 residues. CDR1 ENHRY and CDR2 SYGVKD come from the germline V gene. Trimming stripped 4 bases from V and 2 bases from J, with 9 bases between. DNA of the CDR3: TGTGCCATCAGTGCTGAGGTTCCCTACGAGCAGTACTTC. Its protein is CAISAEVPYEQYF.

The sample holds a few counts of this clone. J is TRBJ2-1 and V is TRBV11-2, with 11 bases that match TRBD2. Germline V gene sequence: CDR1 SGHAT, CDR2 FQNNGV. The CDR3 covers 15 residues. V was clipped by 4 bases and J by 6 bases; unmatched bases: 5. In DNA form, the CDR3 reads TGTGCCAGCAGCTCACTAGCGGGAGCTGTCAATGAGCAGTTCTTC. Protein sequence: CASSSLAGAVNEQFF.

This rearrangement joins TRBV7-2 to TRBJ2-7; D perhaps matches TRBD2 (5 bases). This CDR3 is 14 amino acids long. Germline V gene lookup returns CDR1 SGHTA and CDR2 FQGNSA. Trimming stripped 3 bases from V and 3 bases from J, with 12 bases between. The CDR3 DNA is TGTGCCAGCAGCTTGGAGGCGCGGATCTACGAGCAGTACTTC. This codes for CASSLEARIYEQYF.

The V and J genes are TRBV28 and TRBJ1-2; D is possibly TRBD1 (6 bases). The CDR3 is 14 amino acids. Deletions cut 6 bases from V and 3 bases from J, with 14 bases between. CDR1 is MDHEN, CDR2 SYDVKM, per germline. The CDR3 loop is CASRKGGAHYGYTF. The CDR3 bases are TGTGCCAGCAGAAAGGGGGGCGCCCACTATGGCTACACCTTC.

The V call is TRBV4-3, the J call TRBJ2-6; 11 bases align to TRBD1. Trimming at V came to 0 bases and at J to 0 bases, leaving 7 bases not matched to a gene. Per the germline V gene, CDR1 is LGHNA and CDR2 is YSLEER. The CDR3 spans 20 residues. The CDR3 bases are TGCGCCAGCAGCCAAGATACCTCCGGGACAGGGGGCTCTGGGGCCAACGTCCTGACTTTC. Amino acid sequence: CASSQDTSGTGGSGANVLTF.

The chain recombines TRBV28 with TRBJ2-7, with D hard to call. CDR3 length: 12 residues. The germline gives CDR1 MDHEN, CDR2 SYDVKM. The CDR3 region is CVARSGSYEQYF. The CDR3 nucleotides are TGTGTCGCCCGATCGGGTTCCTACGAGCAGTACTTC.